The 21 T cell receptor beta chains presented below share a single source sample, sequenced in a study of cytomegalovirus exposure and HLA in healthy donors. PCR used 60 Vbeta primers and 13 Jbeta primers. Sequencing was performed with immunoSEQ multiplex PCR; in TCRdb, only in-frame clones are kept and a portion is missing. The data hold about 150,000 clones, with over 60% observed a single time. Sequenced: PBMCs. Receptors were obtained from a man aged 35-49 years in good health and CMV-seropositive.

V is TRBV10-3 and J is TRBJ2-5; 11 bases are a match to TRBD2. Near its end, the DNA agrees better with TRBJ2-7, so the J call may be wrong. This CDR3 contains 14 residues. CDR1 and CDR2 (germline): ENHRY, SYGVKD. CDR3 protein: CAITATSGVYEQYF. The CDR3 DNA sequence: TGTGCCATCACTGCGACTAGCGGGGTCTACGAGCAGTACTTC.

As for this clone: Other DNA variants within this sample encode the same CDR3. The rearrangement links TRBV20-1 to TRBJ2-1; D is unresolved. V was clipped by 4 bases and J by 1 base, with 2 bases between them. Germline V gives CDR1 DFQATT, CDR2 SNEGSKA (reference sequence). This CDR3 comprises 11 residues. This CDR3 reads CSATSYNEQFF. The CDR3 coding sequence is TGCAGTGCTACATCCTACAATGAGCAGTTCTTC.

The CDR3 here is CASSISATSASYEQYF. As DNA, the CDR3 is TGTGCCAGCAGCATATCCGCGACTAGCGCCTCCTACGAGCAGTACTTC. This rearrangement joins TRBV21-1 to TRBJ2-7; the listed D gene, TRBD2, was not tested against the DNA. TRBV21-1 is listed as a pseudogene. This CDR3 has 16 amino acids.

The count of this clone is one. V and J are TRBV19 and TRBJ2-2; TRBD1 agrees at 8 bases. The V gene's germline CDR1 is LNHDA and CDR2 SQIVND (reference sequence). The CDR3 consists of 14 residues. The junction had 0 bases not matched to a gene; V was cut back by 6 bases and J by 0 bases. The CDR3 protein is CASRTGANTGELFF. The DNA of the CDR3 is TGTGCCAGTAGGACAGGGGCGAACACCGGGGAGCTGTTTTTT.

V and J are TRBV7-2 and TRBJ2-1; 10 nucleotides align to TRBD2. There are 17 residues in the CDR3. From germline, CDR1 is SGHTA and CDR2 FQGNSA. The junction had 5 bases not matched to a gene; V was cut back by 3 bases and J by 0 bases. In DNA form, the CDR3 reads TGTGCCAGCAGCTTCCCGGGACTAGCGTACTCCTACAATGAGCAGTTCTTC. Residues: CASSFPGLAYSYNEQFF.

This clone was recorded at least ten times. The chain combines TRBV4-2 with TRBJ1-3; 8 nucleotides line up with TRBD1. This CDR3 contains 15 residues. Unmatched junction bases numbered 4, after V lost 4 bases and J lost 2 bases. Germline CDR1 is LGHNA and CDR2 is YNFKEQ. CDR3 loop: CASSPMTGAGNTIYF. For the CDR3, the DNA is TGTGCCAGCAGCCCCATGACAGGGGCTGGAAACACCATATATTTT.

The chain carries TRBV2 and TRBJ1-2, with D perhaps TRBD1 (6 bases). The CDR3 sequence is 13 residues long. The V end lost 7 bases, the J end lost 7 bases, and 16 bases lay between the germline ends. Germline CDR1 SNHLY, CDR2 FYNNEI. The CDR3 bases are TGTGCCAGCATTTTAAGGACCAGGGGTGGCTACACCTTC. This encodes CASILRTRGGYTF.

This sequence joins TRBV27 and TRBJ2-1; 12 nucleotides agree with TRBD2. The CDR3 runs 18 residues. The V gene's germline CDR1 is MNHEY and CDR2 SMNVEV (reference sequence). Unmatched junction bases numbered 13, after V lost 6 bases and J lost 4 bases. The CDR3 loop is CASSILAGGPRPYNEQFF. DNA of the CDR3: TGTGCCAGCAGCATACTAGCGGGAGGTCCGAGACCTTACAATGAGCAGTTCTTC.

CDR3 region: CASSFPRGRRETQYF. CDR3 nucleotides: TGTGCCAGCAGCTTTCCCAGGGGTCGCAGGGAGACCCAGTACTTC. The J gene is TRBJ2-5, the V gene TRBV7-8; TRBD1 might be the D (6 bases). The CDR3 is made up of 15 amino acids. The V and J ends lost 3 bases and 5 bases respectively, with 16 bases between them. Germline V CDR1 and CDR2: SGHVS, FQNEAQ.

J is TRBJ1-1 and V is TRBV11-2; no clear D gene. The CDR3 has 13 amino acids. The V gene's germline CDR1 is SGHAT and CDR2 FQNNGV. V shed 8 bases and J shed 1 base, with 11 bases lying between them. In DNA form, the CDR3 reads TGTGCCAGCGGGGAGGAGACGAACACTGAAGCTTTCTTT. This gives the protein CASGEETNTEAFF. Supplemented by reference TRBV11-2 and TRBJ1-1, the full variable domain reads EAGVAQSPRYKIIEKRQSVAFWCNPISGHATLYWYQQILGQGPKLLIQFQNNGVVDDSQLPKDRFSAERLKGVDSTLKIQPAKLEDSAVYLCASGEETNTEAFFGQGTRLTVV.

V usage is TRBV19 and J usage is TRBJ1-5, with D tentatively TRBD1 (6 bases). V lost 9 bases, J lost 9 bases, and 27 bases lay in between. The CDR3 loop spans 16 amino acids. The germline V gene has CDR1 LNHDA and CDR2 SQIVND (reference sequence). The CDR3 nucleotides read TGTGCCAGCTCGCAGGGGCAGAGGGTCCGAGGGGGGCCCCAGCATTTT. Translation: CASSQGQRVRGGPQHF. Drawing the rest from reference TRBV19 and TRBJ1-5, the complete variable domain is DGGITQSPKYLFRKEGQNVTLSCEQNLNHDAMYWYRQDPGQGLRLIYYSQIVNDFQKGDIAEGYSVSREKKESFPLTVTSAQKNPTAFYLCASSQGQRVRGGPQHFGDGTRLSIL.

The chain joins TRBV19 to TRBJ1-2; D uncertain. Germline V lookup: CDR1 LNHDA, CDR2 SQIVND (reference sequence). Trimming left V 1 base short and J 1 base short, with 13 bases between. The length of the CDR3 is 16 residues. In nucleotides, the CDR3 is TGTGCCAGTAGTATAGTTCAGAACTATAATAACTATGGCTACACCTTC. This encodes CASSIVQNYNNYGYTF.

This chain links TRBV27 with TRBJ2-5; D is unclear. The CDR3 loop spans 8 amino acids. Trimming cost V 7 bases and J 10 bases, with 4 bases left between them. Germline CDR1 reads MNHEY; CDR2 reads SMNVEV (reference sequence). In DNA form, the CDR3 reads TGTGCCAGCACGGGCCAGTACTTC. As protein: CASTGQYF.

The chain uses TRBV5-1 and TRBJ2-7; 11 bases are a match to TRBD1. The V segment lost 4 bases and the J segment 5 bases; nucleotides outside the gene matches: 5. CDR1 and CDR2 from the germline V gene are SGHRS and YFSETQ. This CDR3 has 14 amino acids. In DNA form, the CDR3 reads TGCGCCAGCAGCGCGGGACAGGGGGTCCACGAGCAGTACTTC. Translated, it gives CASSAGQGVHEQYF.

The chain couples TRBV4-3 to TRBJ2-5; D is unclear. CDR1 is LGHNA, CDR2 YSLEER, per germline. Between the trimmed V and J ends, which lost 8 bases and 5 bases, there was a span of 18 bases. This CDR3 comprises 14 residues. The DNA of the CDR3 is TGCGCCAGCCGGCAAGGGCTAGGTGGGGAGACCCAGTACTTC. It is translated as CASRQGLGGETQYF.

The chain carries TRBV25-1 and TRBJ2-3; perhaps TRBD2 as D (7 bases). The CDR3 is made up of 16 amino acids. Germline CDR1 is MGHDK and CDR2 is SYGVNS. The ends were cut back, 7 bases at V and 6 bases at J, with 23 bases in the middle. The CDR3 DNA sequence: TGTGCCAGCACCCAAAAAGGGGGGGGAACGGGGGATACGCAGTATTTT. Protein sequence: CASTQKGGGTGDTQYF.

The V call is TRBV25-1, the J call TRBJ2-7, with D perhaps matching TRBD2 (5 bases). V was trimmed by 5 bases and J by 6 bases, leaving 14 bases between them. Germline V lookup: CDR1 MGHDK, CDR2 SYGVNS. The CDR3 is 13 amino acids. The CDR3 coding sequence is TGTGCCAGCAGTCCCCTTGAGCGGTTCGAGCAGTACTTC. This encodes CASSPLERFEQYF.

A few counts support this clone. This rearrangement joins TRBV11-2 to TRBJ1-4; no definite D call. The V end was cut by 5 bases, the J end by 7 bases, with 17 bases between. From germline, CDR1 is SGHAT and CDR2 FQNNGV. This CDR3 spans 15 amino acids. CDR3 amino acids: CASSPTQSAGEKLFF. For the CDR3, the DNA is TGTGCCAGCAGCCCCACCCAAAGCGCGGGTGAAAAACTGTTTTTT. The complete variable domain, with remaining parts taken from reference TRBV11-2 and TRBJ1-4, reads EAGVAQSPRYKIIEKRQSVAFWCNPISGHATLYWYQQILGQGPKLLIQFQNNGVVDDSQLPKDRFSAERLKGVDSTLKIQPAKLEDSAVYLCASSPTQSAGEKLFFGSGTQLSVL.

The V gene is TRBV6-1, the J gene TRBJ2-3, with 10 bases identical to TRBD2. This CDR3 has 19 residues. Trimming removed 2 bases from V and 1 base from J; junction bases left unmatched: 12. CDR1 and CDR2 from the germline V gene are MNHNS and SASEGT. The CDR3 bases are TGTGCCAGCAGTGAACGGTGGCTAGCGGGAGCGTCTGGCACAGATACGCAGTATTTT. Amino acid sequence: CASSERWLAGASGTDTQYF.

The V and J genes are TRBV2 and TRBJ1-5; 8 bases fit TRBD1. V trimming: 5 bases; J trimming: 2 bases; junction bases outside the gene matches: 11. The CDR3 consists of 17 residues. Germline V gene lookup returns CDR1 SNHLY and CDR2 FYNNEI. CDR3 nucleotides: TGTGCCAGCAGTTCTTATGGACAGGGAGAGCGCAATCAGCCCCAGCATTTT. It yields the protein CASSSYGQGERNQPQHF.

The chain couples TRBV5-1 to TRBJ1-4; 7 nucleotides line up with TRBD1. The CDR3 contains 19 residues. In germline, CDR1 is SGHRS, CDR2 YFSETQ. The V and J ends lost 4 bases and 0 bases, in that order; junction bases with no gene match: 15. The CDR3 region has the DNA TGCGCCAGCAGCCTACGACAGGGAACTACCCAAGCAACTAATGAAAAACTGTTTTTT. It is translated as CASSLRQGTTQATNEKLFF.